The next 24 T cell receptor beta chains were all read from a single sample in a study of blood T cell repertoires in COVID-19. Profiled with immunoSEQ multiplex PCR; TCRdb holds only in-frame clones, not every one. The sample contains hundreds of thousands of clones, 85% of which appear only once. The sequenced material came from PBMCs or T cells enriched from blood (not recorded which). Every receptor here comes from a woman aged 45-60 years who had recovered from COVID-19.

The chain uses TRBV25-1 and TRBJ1-1; a weak D match, TRBD1 (5 bases). The ends were cut back, 7 bases at V and 1 base at J, with 13 bases in the middle. The germline V gene has CDR1 MGHDK and CDR2 SYGVNS. This CDR3 comprises 14 residues. CDR3 residues: CASTQTDKNTEAFF. CDR3 DNA: TGTGCCAGCACCCAGACAGACAAGAACACTGAAGCTTTCTTT.

The V call is TRBV13, the J call TRBJ2-1; 15 bases line up with TRBD2. Germline V gene data show CDR1 as PRHDT and CDR2 as FYEKMQ (reference sequence). The ends lost 5 bases at V and 10 bases at J; junction bases unmatched: 12. The CDR3 is 17 amino acids. This CDR3 is CASSTTGGLAGGREQFF. Here the CDR3 DNA reads TGTGCCAGCAGCACAACGGGGGGACTAGCGGGAGGCCGGGAGCAGTTCTTC.

This chain connects TRBV5-1 to TRBJ2-2, with a tentative D call TRBD1 (6 bases). Between the trimmed V and J ends, which lost 3 bases and 0 bases, there was a span of 9 bases. CDR3 length: 15 residues. In germline, CDR1 is SGHRS, CDR2 YFSETQ. Here the CDR3 DNA reads TGCGCCAGCAGCTCGACAGGACCGAACACCGGGGAGCTGTTTTTT. Amino acids: CASSSTGPNTGELFF.

V gene TRBV19 combines with J gene TRBJ2-3, with D perhaps matching TRBD1 (5 bases). Deletions cut 6 bases from V and 6 bases from J, with 7 bases between. Germline CDR1 LNHDA, CDR2 SQIVND (reference sequence). This CDR3 is built from 11 residues. As DNA, the CDR3 is TGTGCCAGTAGGGGGCGGGATACGCAGTATTTT. Translated: CASRGRDTQYF. The variable domain in full, completed from reference TRBV19 and TRBJ2-3, reads DGGITQSPKYLFRKEGQNVTLSCEQNLNHDAMYWYRQDPGQGLRLIYYSQIVNDFQKGDIAEGYSVSREKKESFPLTVTSAQKNPTAFYLCASRGRDTQYFGPGTRLTVL.

The V and J genes are TRBV5-4 and TRBJ1-4; 7 bases agree with TRBD1. With 4 bases clipped from V and 3 bases from J, the junction kept 6 bases outside the gene matches. Germline loops: CDR1 SGHNT, CDR2 YYREEE (reference sequence). The CDR3 spans 15 residues. This CDR3 is CASSTRQGANEKLFF. In DNA form, the CDR3 reads TGTGCCAGCAGCACCCGACAGGGCGCTAATGAAAAACTGTTTTTT.

For this clone: No conserved phenylalanine or tryptophan ends this CDR3, so it is likely a read error. No DNA is shown, since the ends of the CDR3 on it are uncertain; the CDR3 is the one TCRdb lists. The V and J genes are TRBV11-2 and TRBJ2-7; the table gives TRBD2 as D, unverified against the DNA. The CDR3 length equals 12 residues, ends included. Germline CDR1 reads SGHAT; CDR2 reads FQNNGV. CDR3 region: CASSLATVPTSY.

The rearrangement uses TRBV7-7 and TRBJ2-1; TRBD1 is a possible D gene (5 bases). The CDR3 runs to 17 residues. With 2 bases removed from V and 0 bases from J, the gap between germline ends came to 14 bases. Germline values: CDR1 SSHAT, CDR2 FNYEAQ (reference sequence). DNA of the CDR3: TGTGCCAGCAGCTTAATCGCAGGGAAGAGCTCCTACAATGAGCAGTTCTTC. As protein: CASSLIAGKSSYNEQFF.

The gene calls are TRBV30 and TRBJ2-3, with D perhaps TRBD2 (6 bases). This CDR3 is 13 amino acids long. CDR1 GTSNPN and CDR2 SVGIG come from the germline V gene (reference sequence). V was clipped by 8 bases and J by 1 base, with 13 bases between them. In DNA form, the CDR3 reads TGTGCCGGCGGGGCTAGCGGCACAGATACGCAGTATTTT. As protein: CAGGASGTDTQYF.

This clone appeared a few times. The rearrangement links TRBV15 to TRBJ2-7; 10 bases are a match to TRBD2. The trim removed 3 bases at V and 5 bases at J, leaving 7 bases unmatched. In germline, CDR1 is LNHNV, CDR2 YYDKDF (reference sequence). This CDR3 is built from 15 residues. The CDR3, as DNA: TGTGCCACCAGCAGGGACTCCGGGACTAGCGACGAGCAGTACTTC. Translation: CATSRDSGTSDEQYF.

The chain has TRBV29-1 and TRBJ1-1, with D hard to call. Trimming cost V 2 bases and J 5 bases, with 15 bases left between them. Germline-derived CDR1 and CDR2 are SQVTM and ANQGSEA. This CDR3 region has 14 residues. This chain's CDR3 is CSVEFRQVGTEAFF. The CDR3, as DNA: TGCAGCGTTGAATTTAGGCAGGTTGGAACTGAAGCTTTCTTT.

The V call is TRBV4-3, the J call TRBJ1-2; 9 nucleotides match TRBD1. The CDR3 consists of 15 residues. CDR1 LGHNA and CDR2 YSLEER come from the germline V gene. With V trimmed by 3 bases and J by 3 bases, 5 bases remained unmatched. As DNA, the CDR3 is TGCGCCAGCAGCCAGGGACAGGGACAGCACTATGGCTACACCTTC. This translates into CASSQGQGQHYGYTF.

This clone was counted only a few times. The chain uses TRBV19 and TRBJ1-3; a possible D gene is TRBD1 (6 bases). There are 14 residues in the CDR3. CDR1 and CDR2 from the germline V gene are LNHDA and SQIVND (reference sequence). V shed 5 bases and J shed 0 bases, with 8 bases lying between them. CDR3 sequence reads: CASSWDNSGNTIYF. The CDR3 DNA sequence: TGTGCCAGTAGTTGGGACAACTCTGGAAACACCATATATTTT.

The genes are TRBV30 and TRBJ2-7, with D tentatively TRBD1 (6 bases). Trimming took 2 bases from V and 0 from J, leaving 14 bases between them. The CDR3 sequence is 15 residues long. Germline V gene data show CDR1 as GTSNPN and CDR2 as SVGIG (reference sequence). The CDR3 sequence is CAWSLGQQGSYEQYF. CDR3 sequence (DNA): TGTGCCTGGAGTTTAGGACAGCAGGGCTCCTACGAGCAGTACTTC.

V gene TRBV10-2 combines with J gene TRBJ2-7, with 8 bases that match TRBD2. This CDR3 spans 13 amino acids. Germline V CDR1 and CDR2: WSHSY, SAAADI. The V segment lost 5 bases and the J segment 0 bases; nucleotides outside the gene matches: 0. In nucleotides, the CDR3 is TGCGCCAGCAGTCGGGGGGGCTCCTACGAGCAGTACTTC. Translation gives CASSRGGSYEQYF.

This clone was counted a single time. The rearrangement uses TRBV30 and TRBJ1-1, with D perhaps TRBD1 (6 bases). Germline V CDR1 and CDR2: GTSNPN, SVGIG (reference sequence). Trimming left V 3 bases short and J 9 bases short, with 14 bases between. CDR3 length equals 12 residues. CDR3 DNA: TGTGCCTGGAGACGTGATGGGACACAAGCTTTCTTT. Its translation: CAWRRDGTQAFF.

The V call is TRBV9, the J call TRBJ2-7; a possible D gene is TRBD2 (6 bases). The CDR3 is made up of 20 amino acids. Germline loops: CDR1 SGDLS, CDR2 YYNGEE. Trimming pared 3 bases from V and 0 bases from J, leaving 28 bases between. CDR3 nucleotides: TGTGCCAGCAGCGCTACCGAGACAGCTTCGGGGGACCCCCTCTCCTACGAGCAGTACTTC. It specifies CASSATETASGDPLSYEQYF.

J is TRBJ1-2 and V is TRBV4-2; D remains ambiguous. This CDR3 spans 13 amino acids. The germline CDR1 and CDR2 sequences are LGHNA and YNFKEQ. With 3 bases removed from V and 3 bases from J, the gap between germline ends came to 8 bases. The CDR3 nucleotides read TGTGCCAGCAGCCAGTTACTGGACTATGGCTACACCTTC. This gives the protein CASSQLLDYGYTF.

This chain connects TRBV5-4 to TRBJ2-1; D perhaps matches TRBD2 (5 bases). V was cut by 3 bases and J by 5 bases, with 15 bases left in between. The CDR3 extends over 15 amino acids. Germline V gene sequence: CDR1 SGHNT, CDR2 YYREEE (reference sequence). In DNA form, the CDR3 reads TGTGCCAGCAGCTCGGAAATCGGGAAGAACAATGAGCAGTTCTTC. It is translated as CASSSEIGKNNEQFF.

This sequence joins TRBV2 and TRBJ2-7, with TRBD2 matching over 8 bases. With 6 bases clipped from V and 6 bases from J, the junction kept 10 bases outside the gene matches. This CDR3 region has 14 residues. Germline loops: CDR1 SNHLY, CDR2 FYNNEI. The CDR3, as DNA: TGTGCCAGCAGCCATGGGACTAGGGGGGGCGAGCAGTACTTC. Translation: CASSHGTRGGEQYF.

This clone was recorded once. V gene TRBV5-6 combines with J gene TRBJ2-6, with D possibly matching TRBD1 (6 bases). This CDR3 spans 15 amino acids. The germline V and J ends were trimmed by 6 bases and 2 bases, with 12 bases remaining between them. CDR1 is SGHDT, CDR2 YYEEEE, per germline. CDR3 nucleotides: TGTGCCAGCAAGTCATCAGGGGCTGGGGCCAACGTCCTGACTTTC. Translating gives CASKSSGAGANVLTF.

The V gene is TRBV3-1 (or the pseudogene TRBV3-2), the J gene TRBJ2-7; tentative D call: TRBD1 (6 bases). Trimming left V 0 bases short and J 7 bases short, with 10 bases between. Germline V lookup: CDR1 LGHDT, CDR2 YNNKEL (reference sequence). This CDR3 comprises 13 residues. The CDR3 reads CASSQDRGWEQYF. The CDR3 bases are TGTGCCAGCAGCCAAGACAGGGGCTGGGAGCAGTACTTC.

This clone occurred a few times. The CDR3 DNA is TGTGCCAGCAGTTATGCGGCGAGACTGTTTTTT. It is translated as CASSYAARLFF. This chain links TRBV6-6 with TRBJ1-4; no firm D call. The CDR3 spans 11 residues. The germline CDR1 and CDR2 sequences are MNHNY and SVGAGI (reference sequence). Trimming pared 3 bases from V and 13 bases from J, leaving 9 bases between.

The J gene is TRBJ1-4, the V gene TRBV7-8, with 8 bases matching TRBD1. Germline V gene sequence: CDR1 SGHVS, CDR2 FQNEAQ. The ends lost 5 bases at V and 6 bases at J; junction bases unmatched: 8. The CDR3 totals 15 residues. As DNA, the CDR3 is TGTGCCAGCAGCAGCACAGGGGGTCGGGATGAAAAACTGTTTTTT. Encoded protein: CASSSTGGRDEKLFF.

The rearrangement uses TRBV7-8 and TRBJ1-3; D ambiguous. The length of the CDR3 is 19 residues. Trimming left V 1 base short and J 0 bases short, with 19 bases between. The V gene's germline CDR1 is SGHVS and CDR2 FQNEAQ. The CDR3 region is CASSLVWRTGLHSGNTIYF. For the CDR3, the DNA is TGTGCCAGCAGCTTAGTTTGGCGGACTGGACTGCACTCTGGAAACACCATATATTTT. Drawing the rest from reference TRBV7-8 and TRBJ1-3, the complete variable domain is GAGVSQSPRYKVAKRGQDVALRCDPISGHVSLFWYQQALGQGPEFLTYFQNEAQLDKSGLPSDRFFAERPEGSVSTLKIQRTQQEDSAVYLCASSLVWRTGLHSGNTIYFGEGSWLTVV.